Described below is a single T cell receptor beta chain sequence and its context. This specimen comes from a study of blood T cell repertoires in COVID-19. The overall study: Nucleic acid was either cDNA or gDNA, and it came from T cells, B-cell-depleted T cells, or PBMCs.

In the original processing: Scientists estimated how many nucleated cells there were by amplifying reference gene primers. The method was immunoSEQ multiplex PCR; TCRdb's version includes in-frame clones alone and lacks a portion of them. Clone size and the V and J calls come from that table; the DNA yielded D and trimming. The repertoire has about 210,000 clones, about 81% of them found once; the top ten carry approximately 8%. The sample was peripheral blood. This clonotype was obtained from a woman aged 55-69 years with COVID-19, enrolled during active disease.

The DNA for the CDR3 is TGTGCCAGCAGCTTAGAGGGAACCTCACCCCTCCACTTT. Amino acid sequence: CASSLEGTSPLHF. J is TRBJ1-6 and V is TRBV7-3; D gene ambiguous. Germline loops: CDR1 SGHTA, CDR2 FQGTGA. The CDR3 is 13 amino acids. V lost 2 bases and J 10 bases, leaving 9 bases between the germline ends.